This TCR beta chain was sequenced for a study of blood T cell repertoires in COVID-19 (dated by TCRdb to the early 2020s). Context from the whole study: The collaborator samples originated in the United States, Italy and Spain and spanned the acute and convalescent phases of COVID-19. The prospective study material was composed of cDNA or gDNA derived from T cells, B-cell-depleted T cells, or PBMCs. The dataset comprised deeply sampled blood TCRbeta repertoires from subjects exposed to, actively infected with, or recovered from COVID-19. The repertoires were made available in a free public database intended to serve as a resource for research on the immune response to SARS-CoV-2. Samples came from the ongoing ImmuneRACE study (first 160 participants) plus 1,254 subjects from 6 global collaborators. A de-identified subject ID, COVID-19 status, age in years and sex were almost always included in the sample metadata. Where available, HLA class I and class II types were taken from metadata supplied by the sample provider and were not determined by assay-based typing. What the authors observed across the whole study: The amount of clinical and demographic metadata varied by source and participant and was provided uncurated.

CDR3 length: 11 amino acids, cysteine to phenylalanine. The only DNA kept is the CDR3, 33 bases in frame from the first base. In the germline V gene (reference sequence), CDR1 corresponds to DFQATT and CDR2 to SNEGSKA. V sheds 1 base and J sheds 10 bases, leaving 8 bases between their ends. Whole blood was collected in K2EDTA tubes by collaborating institutions according to the institutions' own protocols. For TCRbeta analysis, collaborator samples were shipped as frozen whole blood, as isolated PBMCs, or as DNA extracted from either sample type. TCRbeta CDR3 regions were amplified from genomic DNA using the immunoSEQ Assay, a bias-controlled multiplex PCR. The paper's data handling went like this. Within the assay, amplification of reference gene primers was used to estimate how many nucleated cells each sample contained. To quantify the absolute abundance of each unique TCRbeta CDR3 rearrangement, sequence reads were collapsed and filtered. For each sample, productive Simpson clonality was calculated as the square root of Simpson's diversity index over productive rearrangements. TCRdb re-hosts the immuneACCESS table, in-frame sequences only. Its copies lack some clones; in the studies checked, an unresolved V gene accounts for under half of them, and the cause for the rest is not known. The V and J calls and clone size are taken from that table; D and trimming were inferred from the DNA. The sample yields fewer than 120,000 clones; about 75% were counted once. Around 15% of the sample belongs to the ten largest clones.

About this clone: Which antigen it targets is not known. No quality values exist for individual bases; no much larger clone is one base distant.

The chain joins TRBV20-1 to TRBJ2-1, with TRBD2 as a weak D call on 6 bases. The sample taken for sequencing was peripheral blood. The source is an elderly woman with active or convalescent COVID-19. The DNA sequence is as follows: TGCAGTGCTAGAGTCGCGGGAGAGCAGTTCTTC. It encodes CSARVAGEQFF.